This entry features one T cell receptor (beta chain) sequence. The sample belongs to a study of CD8+ T cells in alopecia areata. About the study: For the treated group, dosing was oral tofacitinib at 5 to 10 mg twice daily.

Trimming cost V 3 bases and J 2 bases; bases outside gene matches: 1. The CDR3 extends over 16 amino acids. Germline CDR1 is SGHRS and CDR2 is YFSETQ. PBMCs provided sorted CD4+ and CD8+ T cells. Extraction of RNA preceded its reverse transcription into cDNA, which served as the sequencing template. Clones were read by immunoSEQ multiplex PCR, and TCRdb kept only the in-frame ones, dropping some. The sample holds more than 100,000 clones; 45% to 65% are singletons and the top ten take less than 5.5%. The clonotype originates from a human donor with alopecia areata. The material was CD4+ T cells sorted from blood, obtained at week 0. This sequence joins TRBV5-1 and TRBJ2-3; TRBD2 agrees at 15 bases. The CDR3 DNA follows: TGCGCCAGCAGCTGGACTAGCGGGGGGGCCACAGATACGCAGTATTTT. This codes for CASSWTSGGATDTQYF.